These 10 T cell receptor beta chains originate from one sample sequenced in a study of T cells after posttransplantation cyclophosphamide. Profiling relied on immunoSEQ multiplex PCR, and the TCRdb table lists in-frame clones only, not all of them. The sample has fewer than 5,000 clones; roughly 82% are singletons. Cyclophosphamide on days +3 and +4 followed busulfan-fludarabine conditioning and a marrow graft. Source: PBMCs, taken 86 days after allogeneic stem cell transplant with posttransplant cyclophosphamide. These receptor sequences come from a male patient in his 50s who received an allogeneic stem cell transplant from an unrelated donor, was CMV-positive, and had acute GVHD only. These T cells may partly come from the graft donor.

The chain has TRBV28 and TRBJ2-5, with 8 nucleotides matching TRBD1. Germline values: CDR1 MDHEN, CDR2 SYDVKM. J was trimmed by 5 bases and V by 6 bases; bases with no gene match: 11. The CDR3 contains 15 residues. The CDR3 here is CASSPQGALGETQYF. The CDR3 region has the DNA TGTGCCAGCAGCCCGCAGGGGGCATTAGGGGAGACCCAGTACTTC.

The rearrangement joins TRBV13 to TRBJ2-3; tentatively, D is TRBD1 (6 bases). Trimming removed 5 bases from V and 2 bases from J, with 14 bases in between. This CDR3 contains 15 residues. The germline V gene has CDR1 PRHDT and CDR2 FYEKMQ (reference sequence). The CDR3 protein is CASSRRSGDTDTQYF. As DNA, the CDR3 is TGTGCCAGCAGCCGAAGGTCAGGGGACACAGATACGCAGTATTTT.

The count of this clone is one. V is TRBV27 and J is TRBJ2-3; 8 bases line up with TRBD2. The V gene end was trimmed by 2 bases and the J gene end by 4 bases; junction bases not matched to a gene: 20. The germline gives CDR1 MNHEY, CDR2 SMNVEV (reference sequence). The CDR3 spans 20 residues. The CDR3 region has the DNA TGTGCCAGCAGTTTAAAGGGGCGGGCAGCGGGAGCCTCATCGCCAGATACGCAGTATTTT. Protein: CASSLKGRAAGASSPDTQYF.

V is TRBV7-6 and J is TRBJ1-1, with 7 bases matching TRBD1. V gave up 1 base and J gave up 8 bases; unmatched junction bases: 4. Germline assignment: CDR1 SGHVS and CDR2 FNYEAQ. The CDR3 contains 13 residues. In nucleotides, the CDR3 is TGTGCCAGCAGCTTAGTCGACAGGGCCGAAGCTTTCTTT. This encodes CASSLVDRAEAFF. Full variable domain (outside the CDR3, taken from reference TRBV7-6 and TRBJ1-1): GAGVSQSPRYKVTKRGQDVALRCDPISGHVSLYWYRQALGQGPEFLTYFNYEAQQDKSGLPNDRFSAERPEGSISTLTIQRTEQRDSAMYRCASSLVDRAEAFFGQGTRLTVV.

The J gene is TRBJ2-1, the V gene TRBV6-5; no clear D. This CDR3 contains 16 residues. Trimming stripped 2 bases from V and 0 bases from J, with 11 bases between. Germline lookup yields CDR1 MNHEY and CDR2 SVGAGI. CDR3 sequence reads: CASSYTGAPSYNEQFF. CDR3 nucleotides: TGTGCCAGCAGTTACACGGGTGCGCCCTCCTACAATGAGCAGTTCTTC.

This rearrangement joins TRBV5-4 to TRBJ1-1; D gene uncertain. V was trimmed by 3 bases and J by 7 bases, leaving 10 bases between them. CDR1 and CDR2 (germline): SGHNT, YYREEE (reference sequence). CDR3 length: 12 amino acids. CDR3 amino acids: CASSSDGGEAFF. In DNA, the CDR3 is TGTGCCAGCAGCTCGGACGGAGGTGAAGCTTTCTTT.

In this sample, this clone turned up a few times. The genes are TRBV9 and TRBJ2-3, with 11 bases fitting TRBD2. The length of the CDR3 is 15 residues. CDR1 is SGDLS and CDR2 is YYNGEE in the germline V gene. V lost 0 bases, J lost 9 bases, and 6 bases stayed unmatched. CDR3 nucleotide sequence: TGTGCCAGCAGCGTAGTAGCGGGGGGGTCCACGACGCAGTATTTT. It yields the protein CASSVVAGGSTTQYF.

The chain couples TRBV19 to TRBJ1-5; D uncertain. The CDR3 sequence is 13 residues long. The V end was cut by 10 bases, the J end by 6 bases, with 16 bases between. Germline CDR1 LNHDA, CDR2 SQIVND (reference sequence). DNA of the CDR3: TGTGCCATCTCTCGGACCGGAGGTCAGCCCCAGCATTTT. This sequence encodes CAISRTGGQPQHF.

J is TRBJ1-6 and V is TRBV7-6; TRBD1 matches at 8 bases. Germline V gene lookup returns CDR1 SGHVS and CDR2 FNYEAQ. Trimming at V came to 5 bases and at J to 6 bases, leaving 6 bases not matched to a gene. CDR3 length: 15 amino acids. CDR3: CASSLRTGTNSPLHF. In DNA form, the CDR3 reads TGTGCCAGCAGCCTACGGACAGGGACTAATTCACCCCTCCACTTT. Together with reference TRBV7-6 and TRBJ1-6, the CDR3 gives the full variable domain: GAGVSQSPRYKVTKRGQDVALRCDPISGHVSLYWYRQALGQGPEFLTYFNYEAQQDKSGLPNDRFSAERPEGSISTLTIQRTEQRDSAMYRCASSLRTGTNSPLHFGNGTRLTVT.

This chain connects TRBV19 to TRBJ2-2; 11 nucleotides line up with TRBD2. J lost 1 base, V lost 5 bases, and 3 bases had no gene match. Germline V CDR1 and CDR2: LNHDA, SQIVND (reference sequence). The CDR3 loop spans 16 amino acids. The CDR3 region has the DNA TGTGCCAGTAGTTTCGGGACTAGCGGGAACACCGGGGAGCTGTTTTTT. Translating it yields CASSFGTSGNTGELFF.